These 7 T cell receptor beta chains came from one sample sequenced in a study of blood T cell repertoires in COVID-19. TCRdb's table, derived via immunoSEQ multiplex PCR, lists solely in-frame clones and lacks some. Altogether 55,000 to 75,000 clones are present, less than 85% being singletons, with the ten largest covering about 16%. Sample: peripheral blood. Source of these receptors: a man older than 75 with active COVID-19.

This rearrangement joins TRBV4-3 to TRBJ2-5; D gene ambiguous. The germline V and J ends were trimmed by 0 bases and 1 base, with 9 bases remaining between them. Germline assignment: CDR1 LGHNA and CDR2 YSLEER. This CDR3 region has 15 residues. The DNA for the CDR3 is TGCGCCAGCAGCCAAGATGTTGGCAGCCAAGAGACCCAGTACTTC. The encoded protein is CASSQDVGSQETQYF.

The chain is built from TRBV6-2 or TRBV6-3 and TRBJ2-2, with 10 bases fitting TRBD1. The CDR3 is 18 amino acids. Germline V gene data show CDR1 as MNHEY and CDR2 as SVGEGT. J gave up 5 bases and V 0 bases, and 9 bases lay outside the gene matches. This CDR3 is CASSYSILGQGITGELFF. CDR3 bases: TGTGCCAGCAGTTACTCGATACTGGGACAGGGGATTACCGGGGAGCTGTTTTTT.

The chain couples TRBV10-1 to TRBJ2-5, with D perhaps TRBD1 (6 bases). V lost 11 bases, J lost 3 bases, and 25 bases lay in between. This CDR3 comprises 16 residues. CDR1 and CDR2 (germline): WNHNN, SYGVQD (reference sequence). CDR3 in amino acids: CAGPNRDPAKKETQYF. In DNA, the CDR3 is TGCGCCGGGCCGAACAGGGATCCGGCCAAGAAAGAGACCCAGTACTTC.

The J gene is TRBJ1-2, the V gene TRBV7-2; D is ambiguous. V lost 1 base to trimming and J lost 7 bases, with 13 bases between them. CDR3 size: 14 residues. CDR1 SGHTA and CDR2 FQGNSA come from the germline V gene. The CDR3 bases are TGTGCCAGCAGCTTAGATCGAACAGTGCGTGGCTACACCTTC. This gives the protein CASSLDRTVRGYTF.

V is TRBV29-1 and J is TRBJ2-3; D is possibly TRBD1 (6 bases). Germline lookup yields CDR1 SQVTM and CDR2 ANQGSEA. Trimming took off 4 bases at V and 0 bases at J, with 11 bases between the two ends. The CDR3 contains 14 residues. The DNA of the CDR3 is TGCAGCGTTGTGAAGGGGGTCAGCACAGATACGCAGTATTTT. Its protein is CSVVKGVSTDTQYF.

This chain joins TRBV7-2 and TRBJ2-3, with D perhaps TRBD2 (5 bases). Deletions cut 2 bases from V and 3 bases from J, with 12 bases between. The CDR3 has 15 amino acids. The germline CDR1 and CDR2 sequences are SGHTA and FQGNSA. In DNA, the CDR3 is TGTGCCAGCAGCTTAAACGGGATCCAGACAGATACGCAGTATTTT. Encoded protein: CASSLNGIQTDTQYF.

This clone was observed once. The CDR3 sequence is CASSLDPGVNSPLHF. Written as DNA, the CDR3 is TGCGCCAGCAGCTTGGACCCGGGGGTAAATTCACCCCTCCACTTT. The rearrangement uses TRBV5-1 and TRBJ1-6; tentative D call: TRBD1 (5 bases). The CDR3 has 15 amino acids. CDR1 SGHRS and CDR2 YFSETQ come from the germline V gene. Trimming shortened V by 0 bases and J by 7 bases, and 11 bases separated the two germline ends.